This T cell receptor beta chain originates from a study of blood T cells in healthy people across ages. This clonotype was detected only a few times. The antigen is undetermined. The second PCR ran roughly 6 to 12 cycles with a sample-barcoded 5' primer and J-beta primers. Each cDNA molecule, via a template-switch adaptor with 12 random nucleotides, was tagged. TCRdb fed the 5' RACE reads into MiXCR, producing one record per CDR3 protein. Among about 970,000 distinct CDR3 sequences, roughly 47% were seen once, and the ten largest hold about 21%. Study results and limitations: PBMCs that were unsorted prevented a conclusive naive versus antigen-experienced comparison. Any changes in expanded clonotypes were possibly confounded, as donor CMV status remained unknown.

From germline, CDR1 is SGHRS and CDR2 YFSETQ. V was trimmed by 0 bases and J by 3 bases, leaving 15 bases between them. The CDR3 sequence is 16 residues long. The sequence was obtained from a woman aged 60-70 years in good health. Sequencing was performed on blood. J is TRBJ2-5 and V is TRBV5-1; D is possibly TRBD1 (5 bases). CDR3 sequence reads: CASSLVGASKKETQYF. In DNA form, the CDR3 reads TGCGCCAGCAGCTTGGTTGGGGCATCGAAAAAAGAGACCCAGTACTTC.